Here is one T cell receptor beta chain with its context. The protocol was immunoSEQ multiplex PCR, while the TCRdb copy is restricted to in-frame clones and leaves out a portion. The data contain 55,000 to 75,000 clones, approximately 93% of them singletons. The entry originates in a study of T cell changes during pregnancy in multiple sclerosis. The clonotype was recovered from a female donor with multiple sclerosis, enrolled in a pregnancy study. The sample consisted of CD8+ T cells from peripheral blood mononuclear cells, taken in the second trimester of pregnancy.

This chain's CDR3 is CAWSVRGTGSEQYF. The CDR3 region has the DNA TGTGCCTGGAGTGTGCGAGGCACGGGATCCGAGCAGTACTTC. This chain joins TRBV30 and TRBJ2-7; TRBD2 might be the D (5 bases). CDR1 and CDR2 from the germline V gene are GTSNPN and SVGIG (reference sequence). Trimming took off 0 bases at V and 6 bases at J, with 15 bases between the two ends. CDR3 size: 14 residues.